One sample yielded the 23 T cell receptor beta chains listed below, sequenced in a study of vaccination and CD4 T cells after COVID-19. Which antigens these TCRs recognize remains unknown. The Oncomine TCR Beta short-read assay was what sequenced the DNA obtained from cultured CD4+ T cells. TCRdb itself ran the PCR reads through MiXCR, one entry per CDR3 protein. The data show fewer than 25,000 distinct CDR3 sequences, approximately 42% seen once. Described time point: late sampling 161 to 241 days after vaccination in three convalescent patients. Treatment described: roughly nine-day PBMC culture with coronavirus spike peptide pools or control peptides (ViraFEST assay). The source was CD4+ T cells from blood, cultured in vitro, collected about 7 months after SARS-CoV-2 vaccination. All receptors come from a human donor who had recovered from COVID-19.

A few counts support this clonotype. The rearrangement joins TRBV24-1 to TRBJ2-1; no clear D. The V end lost 5 bases, the J end lost 8 bases, and 12 bases lay between the germline ends. The CDR3 length is 13 residues. Germline V gene data show CDR1 as KGHDR and CDR2 as SFDVKD. CDR3 sequence reads: CATSAPTADEQFF. DNA of the CDR3: TGTGCCACCAGTGCTCCGACGGCGGATGAGCAGTTCTTC.

The chain employs TRBV7-8 and TRBJ1-1; D is uncertain. CDR1 SGHVS and CDR2 FQNEAQ come from the germline V gene. The V and J ends lost 5 bases and 1 base respectively, with 8 bases between them. There are 13 residues in the CDR3. The CDR3 sequence is CASSPTRNTEAFF. CDR3 nucleotide sequence: TGTGCCAGCAGCCCAACAAGGAACACTGAAGCTTTCTTT.

V gene TRBV20-1 combines with J gene TRBJ2-7; no reliable D call. Trimming pared 3 bases from V and 6 bases from J, leaving 21 bases between. CDR1 and CDR2 from the germline V gene are DFQATT and SNEGSKA (reference sequence). CDR3 length equals 15 residues. As DNA, the CDR3 is TGCAGTGCTAGCGCTACGCGAGGCATTACGGGCGAGCAGTACTTC. Translating it yields CSASATRGITGEQYF.

The chain has TRBV20-1 and TRBJ2-2, with TRBD2 matching over 8 bases. The CDR3 contains 16 residues. Germline CDR1 and CDR2: DFQATT and SNEGSKA (reference sequence). V shed 3 bases, J shed 4 bases, and the junction held 10 bases outside the gene matches. CDR3 in amino acids: CSASRRAGAGTGELFF. CDR3 DNA sequence: TGCAGTGCTAGTAGGAGAGCGGGAGCTGGCACCGGGGAGCTGTTTTTT.

The chain joins TRBV20-1 to TRBJ2-3; the D gene is possibly TRBD1 (7 bases). The V end lost 3 bases, the J end lost 1 base, and 14 bases lay between the germline ends. The CDR3 is 15 amino acids. Germline CDR1 and CDR2: DFQATT and SNEGSKA (reference sequence). The CDR3 coding sequence is TGCAGTGCTAGGAGACAGGGAGGTGGCACAGATACGCAGTATTTT. This sequence encodes CSARRQGGGTDTQYF.

This clonotype was recorded a few times. The rearrangement links TRBV20-1 to TRBJ1-6, with 7 bases lining up with TRBD1. The CDR3 runs to 14 residues. Germline CDR1 reads DFQATT; CDR2 reads SNEGSKA (reference sequence). Trimming removed 3 bases from V and 5 bases from J; junction bases left unmatched: 4. The CDR3 coding sequence is TGCAGTGCTAGGGACAGGAGAAATAATTCACCCCTCCACTTT. Translation gives CSARDRRNNSPLHF.

This clonotype was observed a few times. This chain uses TRBV10-3 with TRBJ1-1, with D perhaps matching TRBD1 (5 bases). Trimming left V 4 bases short and J 2 bases short, with 14 bases between. CDR3 size: 15 residues. The germline V gene has CDR1 ENHRY and CDR2 SYGVKD. The CDR3 DNA sequence: TGTGCCATCAGTGGGGACGCGCAGTTTAACACTGAAGCTTTCTTT. This sequence encodes CAISGDAQFNTEAFF.

This chain connects TRBV6-1 to TRBJ1-2; the D is unclear. Germline-derived CDR1 and CDR2 are MNHNS and SASEGT. This CDR3 region has 12 residues. V gave up 3 bases and J gave up 2 bases, with 4 bases separating them. The CDR3 protein is CASSEGNYGYTF. DNA of the CDR3: TGTGCCAGCAGTGAGGGAAACTATGGCTACACCTTC.

The gene calls are TRBV6-2 or TRBV6-3 and TRBJ2-1; D is tentatively TRBD1 or TRBD2 (6 bases each). There are 15 residues in the CDR3. CDR1 and CDR2 (germline): MNHEY, SVGEGT. V gave up 6 bases and J gave up 9 bases, with 21 bases separating them. The CDR3 DNA reads as TGTGCCAGCAGGGACCGCGGGACAAGCCCATGTGAGCAGTTCTTC. This gives the protein CASRDRGTSPCEQFF.

This clonotype was picked up a small number of times. The rearrangement links TRBV19 to TRBJ2-2; TRBD1 aligns across 10 bases. Germline loops: CDR1 LNHDA, CDR2 SQIVND (reference sequence). This CDR3 region has 14 residues. The V segment lost 6 bases and the J segment 6 bases; nucleotides outside the gene matches: 4. CDR3 sequence reads: CASRGTGVAGELFF. CDR3 nucleotides: TGTGCCAGTAGGGGGACAGGGGTAGCCGGGGAGCTGTTTTTT.

This clonotype was seen just once. The J gene is TRBJ2-2, the V gene TRBV7-6; D is unresolved. The V end was cut by 1 base, the J end by 2 bases, with 8 bases between. There are 15 residues in the CDR3. Germline lookup yields CDR1 SGHVS and CDR2 FNYEAQ. The DNA for the CDR3 is TGTGCCAGCAGCTTAGGGGTGGGAAACACCGGGGAGCTGTTTTTT. It is translated as CASSLGVGNTGELFF.

The chain is built from TRBV10-3 and TRBJ2-1; 11 bases line up with TRBD2. This CDR3 contains 16 residues. Losses at the gene ends were 6 bases for V and 4 bases for J; bases not matched to a gene: 8. In germline, CDR1 is ENHRY, CDR2 SYGVKD. The CDR3 sequence is CAISSGTSGEYNEQFF. CDR3 DNA: TGTGCCATCAGCTCTGGGACTAGCGGTGAATACAATGAGCAGTTCTTC.

This clonotype was found a few times. This chain links TRBV6-2 or TRBV6-3 with TRBJ2-5; 7 positions match TRBD2. Germline V lookup: CDR1 MNHEY, CDR2 SVGEGT. CDR3 size: 14 residues. V lost 6 bases, J lost 1 base, and 5 bases stayed unmatched. CDR3 loop: CASSQSGGQETQYF. The CDR3, as DNA: TGTGCCAGCAGCCAATCGGGGGGCCAAGAGACCCAGTACTTC.

The chain uses TRBV11-1 and TRBJ1-1; a possible D gene is TRBD1 (5 bases). Per germline, CDR1 SGHAT and CDR2 FQDESV (reference sequence). Trimming took off 6 bases at V and 4 bases at J, with 18 bases between the two ends. This CDR3 region has 15 residues. The CDR3 nucleotides are TGTGCCAGCAGAGCCGGGACCCTGGGAAGCACTGAAGCTTTCTTT. This translates into CASRAGTLGSTEAFF. The entire variable domain, with the rest obtained from reference TRBV11-1 and TRBJ1-1, is as follows: EAEVAQSPRYKITEKSQAVAFWCDPISGHATLYWYRQILGQGPELLVQFQDESVVDDSQLPKDRFSAERLKGVDSTLKIQPAELGDSAMYLCASRAGTLGSTEAFFGQGTRLTVV.

This clonotype turned up a few times. The chain joins TRBV20-1 to TRBJ1-2; 7 bases align to TRBD1. CDR3 size: 13 residues. With 5 bases clipped from V and 2 bases from J, the junction kept 5 bases outside the gene matches. Germline V lookup: CDR1 DFQATT, CDR2 SNEGSKA (reference sequence). As DNA, the CDR3 is TGCAGTGCTGGACGACAGGGCAACTATGGCTACACCTTC. It translates to CSAGRQGNYGYTF.

The gene calls are TRBV4-2 and TRBJ1-5; perhaps TRBD1 as D (6 bases). The CDR3 totals 15 residues. Germline V lookup: CDR1 LGHNA, CDR2 YNFKEQ. V was cut by 8 bases and J by 3 bases, with 17 bases left in between. The CDR3 region is CASGGEGQLNQPQHF. The CDR3 coding sequence is TGTGCCAGCGGCGGGGAGGGACAACTCAATCAGCCCCAGCATTTT.

This clonotype was seen a handful of times. The V and J genes are TRBV7-2 and TRBJ2-1; 11 bases match TRBD2. CDR3 length equals 15 residues. V shed 5 bases and J 7 bases; nucleotides not matched to a gene: 7. The germline CDR1 and CDR2 sequences are SGHTA and FQGNSA. This CDR3 is CASSRGTSGRNEQFF. DNA of the CDR3: TGTGCCAGCAGCAGAGGGACTAGCGGACGTAATGAGCAGTTCTTC.

This clonotype was counted between two and nine times. The CDR3 spells CASSSGTSGFEQYF. The CDR3 nucleotides are TGTGCCAGCAGCTCCGGGACTAGCGGGTTCGAGCAGTACTTC. The chain carries TRBV7-9 and TRBJ2-7; TRBD2 matches at 12 bases. V shed 4 bases and J 6 bases; nucleotides not matched to a gene: 4. The CDR3 consists of 14 residues. Per germline, CDR1 SEHNR and CDR2 FQNEAQ (reference sequence).

This clonotype turned up a few times. The DNA for the CDR3 is TGTGCCAGCAGGGGGAGTAGCACAGATACGCAGTATTTT. Translating it yields CASRGSSTDTQYF. The V gene is TRBV27, the J gene TRBJ2-3, with D possibly being TRBD2 (5 bases). Trimming shortened V by 6 bases and J by 0 bases, and 7 bases separated the two germline ends. Germline V gene data show CDR1 as MNHEY and CDR2 as SMNVEV (reference sequence). This CDR3 is 13 amino acids long.

The table lists this clonotype with a count of one. CDR3 sequence: CASSFRVGQETQYF. The DNA of the CDR3 is TGCGCCAGCAGCTTCCGTGTTGGGCAAGAGACCCAGTACTTC. The chain couples TRBV5-1 to TRBJ2-5; the D is unclear. V was shortened by 2 bases and J by 2 bases, with 10 bases between the two germline ends. The CDR3 length is 14 residues. The germline V gene has CDR1 SGHRS and CDR2 YFSETQ.

V gene TRBV20-1 combines with J gene TRBJ1-1, with TRBD1 identical over 11 bases. Trimming cost V 3 bases and J 4 bases; bases outside gene matches: 16. The CDR3 loop spans 18 amino acids. Germline V gene data show CDR1 as DFQATT and CDR2 as SNEGSKA (reference sequence). The CDR3 sequence: CSARGLVGQGVFGTEAFF. CDR3 sequence (DNA): TGCAGTGCTAGGGGGCTTGTGGGACAGGGGGTTTTTGGCACTGAAGCTTTCTTT.

In this sample, this clonotype turned up once. This chain joins TRBV27 and TRBJ2-3; D ambiguous. CDR1 and CDR2 (germline): MNHEY, SMNVEV (reference sequence). Trimming removed 2 bases from V and 5 bases from J, with 17 bases in between. The CDR3 covers 16 residues. This CDR3 reads CASSLAPGTYGDTQYF. CDR3 coding DNA: TGTGCCAGCAGTTTAGCCCCGGGTACATACGGAGATACGCAGTATTTT.

This clonotype appeared a few times. The chain is built from TRBV5-4 and TRBJ2-6, with 9 bases that match TRBD2. Trimming cost V 4 bases and J 0 bases; bases outside gene matches: 8. The CDR3 loop spans 18 amino acids. Looked up from germline, CDR1 is SGHNT and CDR2 is YYREEE (reference sequence). DNA of the CDR3: TGTGCCAGCAGCACACCTAGCGGGGCGAGCTCTGGGGCCAACGTCCTGACTTTC. Its translation is CASSTPSGASSGANVLTF.